Sequencing of this T cell receptor (beta chain) was carried out in a study of CD8 T cells in ankylosing spondylitis. This clonotype was recorded at least ten times. Its antigen is not identified. The V and J ends lost 7 bases and 7 bases, in that order; junction bases with no gene match: 10. There are 15 residues in the CDR3. The TCR beta libraries were generated through quantitative 5'-RACE incorporating molecular barcodes. TCRdb fed the 5' RACE reads into MiXCR, producing one record per CDR3 protein. This sample yields roughly 230,000 distinct CDR3 sequences, of which over 15% are seen a single time; around 30% belongs to the top ten. Study-wide findings and caveats: Characteristic, it appeared, of ankylosing spondylitis blood was a TCR beta motif of fewer than 10 highly homologous variants. Reports say disease-linked clones showed up significantly more in matched ankylosing spondylitis synovial fluid. Previous work reported some of these motif variants in the synovial fluid and blood of reactive arthritis.

Specimen: blood, either unsorted or a sorted T cell fraction (not recorded which). J is TRBJ2-1 and V is TRBV12-3 or TRBV12-4; 10 bases agree with TRBD1. This clonotype was sampled from a male donor with ankylosing spondylitis or in good health (not recorded which). This chain's CDR3 is CASTRTGGQSNEQFF. CDR3 nucleotides: TGTGCCAGCACCCGGACAGGGGGGCAATCGAATGAGCAGTTCTTC.